This TCR beta chain originates from a study of blood T cells in healthy people across ages. Study results and caveats: Per-million-T-cell TCR beta diversity fell roughly linearly with age.

V dropped 2 bases and J dropped 1; count of bases not matched to a gene: 12. CDR1 and CDR2 (germline): MGHRA, YSYEKL. CDR3 length: 18 amino acids. For the second PCR, which ran for roughly 6 to 12 cycles, a sample-barcoded 5' primer and a J-beta primer mix were used. One entry per CDR3 protein, called by TCRdb with MiXCR from the 5' RACE reads. This repertoire shows about 580,000 distinct CDR3 sequences, 45% to 55% found once; its top ten account for 20% to 25%. As regards this clonotype: Its antigen is currently unknown.

The clonotype comes from a man older than 75 in good health. The sequencing sample was made of blood. V gene TRBV4-1 combines with J gene TRBJ1-1; TRBD1 aligns across 8 bases. CDR3 protein: CASSQNPGGSAQNTEAFF. CDR3 bases: TGCGCCAGCAGCCAAAACCCAGGGGGCTCGGCTCAGAACACTGAAGCTTTCTTT.